The present T cell receptor beta chain was sequenced within a study of cytomegalovirus exposure and HLA in healthy donors. The wider study: The same platform as the roughly 670 first-cohort repertoires was used for the 90 to 150 validation repertoires, a later analysis reported.

This clone was found once. Its antigen is not identified. Per the germline V gene, CDR1 is MNHEY and CDR2 is SMNVEV (reference sequence). V shed 6 bases and J shed 0 bases, with 14 bases lying between them. The CDR3 sequence is 15 residues long. Notes on the study in general: It was reported that the classifier diagnosed cytomegalovirus status with high specificity and sensitivity in both the original and validation cohorts. Associated with cytomegalovirus, according to the listing, were some 180 TCR beta chains.

Only in-frame clones appear in the TCRdb table, and some are missing; sequencing was by immunoSEQ multiplex PCR. The repertoire holds fewer than 130,000 clones, with approximately 89% as singletons. An approximately 130-subject validation cohort, separate from the approximately 700-subject first cohort, supplied the donors. The sample comprised PBMCs. The receptor was derived from a woman in her late teens or twenties in good health and CMV-seronegative. The rearrangement links TRBV27 to TRBJ1-2; D might be TRBD1 (6 bases). CDR3 in DNA: TGTGCCAGCAGACGTGAAACAGGGACTAACTATGGCTACACCTTC. This sequence encodes CASRRETGTNYGYTF.